Listed below are T cell receptor beta chains from one sample, sequenced in a study of T cells in Graves' hyperthyroidism and ophthalmopathy. One entry per CDR3 protein results from TCRdb running MiXCR on the multiplex PCR reads. The sample lists more than 450,000 distinct CDR3 sequences; 12% to 15% were seen once. Sequenced input: blood. All receptors come from a woman aged 40 to 50 with Graves' hyperthyroidism. Both conserved end residues are part of each CDR3. D genes are given only for firm matches. Some rows have no size entry. The others give once, few or many, or a class for an expanded clone.

D gene: TRBD2; clone size: many; V gene: TRBV6-1; J gene: TRBJ2-1; CDR3 length: 15; CDR3 DNA: TGTGCCAGCAGTTCACTAGCGGGAAAACACAATGAGCAGTTCTTC; CDR3 protein: CASSSLAGKHNEQFF
D gene: .; clone size: many; V gene: TRBV20-1; J gene: TRBJ2-7; CDR3 length: 18; CDR3 DNA: TGCAGTGCTAGGTCCCCTGGGCAGTCTTTAGCATTCTCCTACGAGCAGTACTTC; CDR3 protein: CSARSPGQSLAFSYEQYF
D gene: TRBD2; clone size: many; V gene: TRBV28; J gene: TRBJ2-7; CDR3 length: 15; CDR3 DNA: TGTGCCAGCAGTTCGTCGCGGGAGGGTTCCTACGAGCAGTACTTC; CDR3 protein: CASSSSREGSYEQYF
D gene: TRBD1; clone size: few; V gene: TRBV27; J gene: TRBJ2-5; CDR3 length: 16; CDR3 DNA: TGTGCCAGCAGTTTCCACCGGGACAGGTACCAAGAGACCCAGTACTTC; CDR3 protein: CASSFHRDRYQETQYF
D gene: TRBD1; clone size: many; V gene: TRBV18; J gene: TRBJ1-5; CDR3 length: 15; CDR3 DNA: TGTGCCAGCTCACCCACCGGGACAGCGAATCAGCCCCAGCATTTT; CDR3 protein: CASSPTGTANQPQHF
D gene: TRBD1; clone size: many; V gene: TRBV11-2; J gene: TRBJ1-2; CDR3 length: 14; CDR3 DNA: TGTGCCAGCCGGGACCCGGGACAGGGGTCGGGCTACACCTTC; CDR3 protein: CASRDPGQGSGYTF
D gene: .; clone size: few; V gene: TRBV18; J gene: TRBJ1-1; CDR3 length: 14; CDR3 DNA: TGTGCCAGCTTAACGGGGCAGGCAGGGACTGAAGCTTTCTTT; CDR3 protein: CASLTGQAGTEAFF
D gene: TRBD1; clone size: once; V gene: TRBV4-1; J gene: TRBJ1-6; CDR3 length: 16; CDR3 DNA: TGCGCCAGCAGCCAAGATCCTGGGACAGGGTATTCACCCCTCCACTTT; CDR3 protein: CASSQDPGTGYSPLHF
D gene: .; clone size: many; V gene: TRBV18; J gene: TRBJ1-1; CDR3 length: 15; CDR3 DNA: TGTGCCAGCTCACCTCAGGGGCTAGGGAACACTGAAGCTTTCTTT; CDR3 protein: CASSPQGLGNTEAFF
D gene: .; clone size: many; V gene: TRBV3-1; J gene: TRBJ2-7; CDR3 length: 15; CDR3 DNA: TGTGCCAGCAGCCAAGTTACAGGGCCCTCCTACGAGCAGTACTTC; CDR3 protein: CASSQVTGPSYEQYF
D gene: .; clone size: few; V gene: TRBV12-3/TRBV12-4; J gene: TRBJ2-3; CDR3 length: 15; CDR3 DNA: TGTGCCAGCATCCCGGGGCACCACGGGACAGATACGCAGTATTTT; CDR3 protein: CASIPGHHGTDTQYF
D gene: TRBD2; clone size: many; V gene: TRBV5-1; J gene: TRBJ2-1; CDR3 length: 15; CDR3 DNA: TGCGCCAGCAGCTCTGGGACTAGCGGGAGTGATGAGCAGTTCTTC; CDR3 protein: CASSSGTSGSDEQFF
D gene: TRBD1; clone size: .; V gene: TRBV27; J gene: TRBJ2-7; CDR3 length: 15; CDR3 DNA: TGTGCAGACGACAGGGGGATAACGGGAACCTACGAGCAGTACTTC; CDR3 protein: CADDRGITGTYEQYF
D gene: TRBD2; clone size: many; V gene: TRBV7-2; J gene: TRBJ2-5; CDR3 length: 16; CDR3 DNA: TGTGCCAGCAGCCCTCGCGGTAGCGGGAGTGGGGAGACCCAGTACTTC; CDR3 protein: CASSPRGSGSGETQYF
D gene: .; clone size: .; V gene: TRBV29-1; J gene: TRBJ2-7; CDR3 length: 12; CDR3 DNA: TGCAGCGTTCGACAGGCAACCTACGAGCAGTACTTC; CDR3 protein: CSVRQATYEQYF
D gene: .; clone size: many; V gene: TRBV5-1; J gene: TRBJ2-3; CDR3 length: 14; CDR3 DNA: TGCGCCAGCAGCATACAGGGATCCGCAGATACGCAGTATTTT; CDR3 protein: CASSIQGSADTQYF
D gene: TRBD1; clone size: many; V gene: TRBV7-8; J gene: TRBJ2-7; CDR3 length: 20; CDR3 DNA: TGTGCCAGCAGCTTAATCGAAACCCCGGGACAGGTGGGACTTAAGTACGAGCAGTACTTC; CDR3 protein: CASSLIETPGQVGLKYEQYF
D gene: .; clone size: .; V gene: TRBV30; J gene: TRBJ2-2; CDR3 length: 18; CDR3 DNA: TGTGCCTGGAGTGGGGGGTATCCCTTTGACACGAACACCGGGGAGCTGTTTTTT; CDR3 protein: CAWSGGYPFDTNTGELFF
D gene: TRBD2; clone size: .; V gene: TRBV5-1; J gene: TRBJ2-7; CDR3 length: 15; CDR3 DNA: TGCGCCGGCAGCTCCCCTGGCGGGGGGACCTATGAGCAGTACTTC; CDR3 protein: CAGSSPGGGTYEQYF
D gene: TRBD2; clone size: .; V gene: TRBV6-1; J gene: TRBJ2-3; CDR3 length: 16; CDR3 DNA: TGTGCCAGCAGTGAAGTCGGTAGCGGGGTCACAGATACGCAGTATTTT; CDR3 protein: CASSEVGSGVTDTQYF
D gene: .; clone size: many; V gene: TRBV7-2; J gene: TRBJ2-1; CDR3 length: 11; CDR3 DNA: TGTGCCAGCGGTGCGTACAATGAGCAGTTCTTC; CDR3 protein: CASGAYNEQFF
D gene: TRBD2; clone size: few; V gene: TRBV28; J gene: TRBJ2-3; CDR3 length: 16; CDR3 DNA: TGTGCCAGCACGCCCATCTCTAGCGGTAGCACAGATACGCAGTATTTT; CDR3 protein: CASTPISSGSTDTQYF
D gene: .; clone size: few; V gene: TRBV9; J gene: TRBJ2-1; CDR3 length: 15; CDR3 DNA: TGTGCCAGCAGCGTAAGTGGGATCTCCTACAATGAGCAGTTCTTC; CDR3 protein: CASSVSGISYNEQFF
D gene: TRBD2; clone size: many; V gene: TRBV2; J gene: TRBJ2-1; CDR3 length: 16; CDR3 DNA: TGTGCCAGCAGTGAGACCCTAGCGGGAGAGGGGTATGAGCAGTTCTTC; CDR3 protein: CASSETLAGEGYEQFF
D gene: .; clone size: many; V gene: TRBV15; J gene: TRBJ2-7; CDR3 length: 15; CDR3 DNA: TGTGCCACCAGCACCGAAAAACTAGCAAGCTACGAGCAGTACTTC; CDR3 protein: CATSTEKLASYEQYF
D gene: TRBD1; clone size: few; V gene: TRBV4-1; J gene: TRBJ2-3; CDR3 length: 13; CDR3 DNA: TGCGCCAGCAGCCCCGGGACAGACTTTACGCAGTATTTT; CDR3 protein: CASSPGTDFTQYF
D gene: .; clone size: many; V gene: TRBV7-9; J gene: TRBJ2-5; CDR3 length: 15; CDR3 DNA: TGTGCCAGCAGCTTAGTTTTCGGGACCCAAGAGACCCAGTACTTC; CDR3 protein: CASSLVFGTQETQYF
D gene: .; clone size: many; V gene: TRBV29-1; J gene: TRBJ2-1; CDR3 length: 15; CDR3 DNA: TGCAGCGTTGCTCGGGTCGGGAGTTCCTACAATGAGCAGTTCTTC; CDR3 protein: CSVARVGSSYNEQFF
D gene: .; clone size: few; V gene: TRBV9; J gene: TRBJ2-7; CDR3 length: 14; CDR3 DNA: TGTGCCAGCGGAGGGGCGCCCGGCTCCTACGAGCAGTACTTC; CDR3 protein: CASGGAPGSYEQYF
D gene: .; clone size: many; V gene: TRBV7-8; J gene: TRBJ2-1; CDR3 length: 16; CDR3 DNA: TGTGCCAGCAGCTTTGCGACGGGCCTTTCTGGCAATGAGCAGTTCTTC; CDR3 protein: CASSFATGLSGNEQFF
D gene: .; clone size: many; V gene: TRBV28; J gene: TRBJ1-2; CDR3 length: 14; CDR3 DNA: TGTGCCAGCAGTTATCGGGGAGGTGACTATGGCTACACCTTC; CDR3 protein: CASSYRGGDYGYTF
D gene: .; clone size: few; V gene: TRBV20-1; J gene: TRBJ1-1; CDR3 length: 15; CDR3 DNA: TGCAGTGCTAGAGGCATGGGAGGGGCAGGCACTGAAGCTTTCTTT; CDR3 protein: CSARGMGGAGTEAFF
D gene: .; clone size: many; V gene: TRBV28; J gene: TRBJ2-7; CDR3 length: 14; CDR3 DNA: TGTGCCAGCAAACAACAGGGTGTCTTCTACGAGCAGTACTTC; CDR3 protein: CASKQQGVFYEQYF
D gene: TRBD1; clone size: few; V gene: TRBV3-1; J gene: TRBJ2-6; CDR3 length: 18; CDR3 DNA: TGTGCCAGCAGCCAAGCTGGGACAGGGGTCTCTGGGGCCAACGTCCTGACTTTC; CDR3 protein: CASSQAGTGVSGANVLTF
D gene: .; clone size: many; V gene: TRBV3-1; J gene: TRBJ1-3; CDR3 length: 17; CDR3 DNA: TGTGCCAGCAGCCAAAGTGGTTCCCAACACTCTGGAAACACCATATATTTT; CDR3 protein: CASSQSGSQHSGNTIYF
D gene: .; clone size: .; V gene: TRBV12-3/TRBV12-4; J gene: TRBJ2-5; CDR3 length: 14; CDR3 DNA: TGTGCCAGCAGTTTACCCAGGGGACGGGAGACCCAGTACTTC; CDR3 protein: CASSLPRGRETQYF
D gene: TRBD2; clone size: many; V gene: TRBV27; J gene: TRBJ2-1; CDR3 length: 14; CDR3 DNA: TGTGCCAGCATCAGACTAGCGGGCCACAATGAGCAGTTCTTC; CDR3 protein: CASIRLAGHNEQFF
D gene: TRBD2; clone size: many; V gene: TRBV5-1; J gene: TRBJ2-3; CDR3 length: 17; CDR3 DNA: TGCGCCAGCAGCTTGACCACAGCGGGACTAGCAAAGGATACGCAGTATTTT; CDR3 protein: CASSLTTAGLAKDTQYF
D gene: .; clone size: many; V gene: TRBV5-6; J gene: TRBJ2-7; CDR3 length: 15; CDR3 DNA: TGTGCCAGCAGCTCGTCGTGGGTCTTCTCCTACGAGCAGTACTTC; CDR3 protein: CASSSSWVFSYEQYF
D gene: TRBD1; clone size: few; V gene: TRBV29-1; J gene: TRBJ1-2; CDR3 length: 12; CDR3 DNA: TGCAGCGTTGAGGACAGGAAATATGGCTACACCTTC; CDR3 protein: CSVEDRKYGYTF
D gene: .; clone size: once; V gene: TRBV29-1; J gene: TRBJ2-7; CDR3 length: 14; CDR3 DNA: TGCAGCGTTAAGGCCCAGGGACCTACCTACGAGCAGTACTTC; CDR3 protein: CSVKAQGPTYEQYF